A single sample gave rise to the 27 T cell receptor beta chains below, sequenced in a study of T cells in Graves' hyperthyroidism and ophthalmopathy. Using RNA transcripts as the source, TCR beta CDR3 regions were amplified. When the TCR CDR3 underwent first-round RT-PCR, the HTBI primer set was used. MiXCR, run by TCRdb on the multiplex PCR reads, gives a single entry per CDR3 protein. The table has 600,000 to 650,000 distinct CDR3 sequences, less than 25% seen once; the top ten hold over 30%. Material: blood. The origin of the receptors is a man aged 25 to 45 with Graves' ophthalmopathy.

This rearrangement joins TRBV6-2 or TRBV6-3 to TRBJ2-1; a possible D gene is TRBD2 (5 bases). Trimming stripped 7 bases from V and 2 bases from J, with 18 bases between. The CDR3 sequence is 16 residues long. Germline CDR1 reads MNHEY; CDR2 reads SVGEGT. The CDR3 DNA reads TGTGCCAGCATCTTTGCGGACTCTTCCCCCTACAATGAGCAGTTCTTC. Its translation: CASIFADSSPYNEQFF.

At least ten counts were recorded for this clonotype. The V gene is TRBV28, the J gene TRBJ1-1; the D gene is possibly TRBD1 (6 bases). The CDR3 runs to 14 residues. Per the germline V gene, CDR1 is MDHEN and CDR2 is SYDVKM. V gave up 6 bases and J gave up 3 bases, with 14 bases separating them. This CDR3 reads CASRPQGGDTEAFF. Here the CDR3 DNA reads TGTGCCAGCAGACCACAGGGTGGGGACACTGAAGCTTTCTTT.

This sequence joins TRBV14 and TRBJ2-3; the D is unclear. CDR3 length: 14 residues. Germline assignment: CDR1 SGHDN and CDR2 FVKESK. V was cut by 5 bases and J by 3 bases, with 12 bases left in between. The CDR3 region is CASSKIGITDTQYF. The CDR3 DNA is TGTGCCAGCAGCAAAATAGGGATTACAGATACGCAGTATTTT.

At least ten counts were recorded for this clonotype. The chain has TRBV3-1 and TRBJ2-5; 9 nucleotides line up with TRBD2. Losses at the gene ends were 6 bases for V and 5 bases for J; bases not matched to a gene: 10. The CDR3 is made up of 15 amino acids. Germline V lookup: CDR1 LGHDT, CDR2 YNNKEL (reference sequence). CDR3 residues: CASSRLAGVEETQYF. DNA for the CDR3: TGTGCCAGCAGTCGCTTAGCGGGAGTGGAGGAGACCCAGTACTTC.

This clonotype was found a few times. V usage is TRBV29-1 and J usage is TRBJ1-1; D remains unclear. V was clipped by 2 bases and J by 1 base, with 8 bases between them. This CDR3 contains 13 residues. Germline CDR1 SQVTM, CDR2 ANQGSEA. CDR3 protein: CSVELAANTEAFF. DNA for the CDR3: TGCAGCGTTGAATTGGCAGCGAACACTGAAGCTTTCTTT. Looking up the rest from reference TRBV29-1 and TRBJ1-1 gives the full variable domain: SAVISQKPSRDICQRGTSLTIQCQVDSQVTMMFWYRQQPGQSLTLIATANQGSEATYESGFVIDKFPISRPNLTFSTLTVSNMSPEDSSIYLCSVELAANTEAFFGQGTRLTVV.

The rearrangement links TRBV28 to TRBJ2-7; 11 bases map to TRBD2. The germline V gene has CDR1 MDHEN and CDR2 SYDVKM. This CDR3 has 15 amino acids. V lost 6 bases and J lost 2; bases outside the gene matches: 6. The CDR3 region has the DNA TGTGCCAGCAGCTTTAGGACTAGCGGGCCCTACGAGCAGTACTTC. It codes for CASSFRTSGPYEQYF.

This clonotype was counted between two and nine times. The V and J genes are TRBV4-1 and TRBJ2-2; D gene ambiguous. V was pared by 4 bases and J by 4 bases, with 19 bases between. The CDR3 is 17 amino acids. Germline CDR1 is MGHRA and CDR2 is YSYEKL. In DNA, the CDR3 is TGCGCCAGCAGCCCCTCGGCGTTGGGGTGGGGCACCGGGGAGCTGTTTTTT. This translates into CASSPSALGWGTGELFF.

The CDR3 here is CASSLGGYGTGELFF. The CDR3 DNA reads TGTGCCAGCAGCCTCGGGGGGTATGGCACCGGGGAGCTGTTTTTT. This chain joins TRBV3-1 and TRBJ2-2; 7 nucleotides match TRBD2. CDR3 size: 15 residues. The V gene's germline CDR1 is LGHDT and CDR2 YNNKEL (reference sequence). V shed 4 bases, J shed 4 bases, and the junction held 6 bases outside the gene matches.

This clonotype was observed a single time. The chain is built from TRBV7-2 and TRBJ2-7; a weak D match, TRBD1 (5 bases). Germline CDR1 and CDR2: SGHTA and FQGNSA. Trimming stripped 5 bases from V and 3 bases from J, with 14 bases between. This CDR3 spans 14 amino acids. This CDR3 is CASSAVGAYYEQYF. The CDR3 nucleotides read TGTGCCAGCAGCGCAGTAGGGGCATACTACGAGCAGTACTTC.

The chain combines TRBV6-2 or TRBV6-3 with TRBJ2-2, with 8 positions matching TRBD1. The CDR3 is made up of 16 amino acids. CDR1 is MNHEY, CDR2 SVGEGT, per germline. The trim removed 5 bases at V and 4 bases at J, leaving 9 bases unmatched. The chain's CDR3 is CASSEVRTGTTGELFF. CDR3 coding DNA: TGTGCCAGCAGTGAAGTCCGGACAGGGACCACCGGGGAGCTGTTTTTT.

This clonotype was seen ten or more times. The V gene is TRBV30, the J gene TRBJ1-2; D perhaps matches TRBD1 (5 bases). Germline values: CDR1 GTSNPN, CDR2 SVGIG (reference sequence). CDR3 length: 13 amino acids. With 1 base removed from V and 4 bases from J, the gap between germline ends came to 10 bases. CDR3: CAWSASGPYGYTF. In nucleotides, the CDR3 is TGTGCCTGGAGTGCCTCAGGGCCCTATGGCTACACCTTC.

The chain couples TRBV20-1 to TRBJ2-2; TRBD2 might be the D (5 bases). V lost 3 bases and J 1 base, leaving 12 bases between the germline ends. The CDR3 is made up of 15 amino acids. Germline V gene sequence: CDR1 DFQATT, CDR2 SNEGSKA (reference sequence). DNA of the CDR3: TGCAGTGCTAGGAGGGTGGACTTGAACACCGGGGAGCTGTTTTTT. Translating gives CSARRVDLNTGELFF.

The rearrangement uses TRBV28 and TRBJ1-1; D not resolved. Trimming stripped 4 bases from V and 3 bases from J, with 9 bases between. Germline V gene sequence: CDR1 MDHEN, CDR2 SYDVKM. The length of the CDR3 is 13 residues. The CDR3 DNA is TGTGCCAGCAGTTGGAGGAGTGACACTGAAGCTTTCTTT. Protein sequence: CASSWRSDTEAFF.

V and J are TRBV19 and TRBJ1-5; D remains unclear. The CDR3 contains 15 residues. CDR1 and CDR2 (germline): LNHDA, SQIVND (reference sequence). V lost 4 bases and J 1 base, leaving 11 bases between the germline ends. CDR3 loop: CASSTPRMSNQPQHF. The DNA for the CDR3 is TGTGCCAGTAGTACCCCCAGGATGAGCAATCAGCCCCAGCATTTT.

In its sample, this clonotype was seen a few times. This chain joins TRBV7-2 and TRBJ2-1; 9 nucleotides align to TRBD2. After removal of 5 bases from V and 10 bases from J, the junction contained 9 bases not matched to a gene. CDR1 SGHTA and CDR2 FQGNSA come from the germline V gene. The CDR3 spans 14 residues. The CDR3 region is CASSASGIGLEQFF. CDR3 coding DNA: TGTGCCAGCAGCGCTAGCGGGATCGGATTAGAGCAGTTCTTC.

The genes are TRBV30 and TRBJ1-2; D is unresolved. The germline CDR1 and CDR2 sequences are GTSNPN and SVGIG (reference sequence). The CDR3 consists of 12 residues. V shed 1 base and J shed 4 bases, with 7 bases lying between them. The CDR3 region has the DNA TGTGCCTGGAGTGGCAGGACCTATGGCTACACCTTC. It encodes CAWSGRTYGYTF. Full variable domain (missing parts from reference TRBV30 and TRBJ1-2): SQTIHQWPATLVQPVGSPLSLECTVEGTSNPNLYWYRQAAGRGLQLLFYSVGIGQISSEVPQNLSASRPQDRQFILSSKKLLLSDSGFYLCAWSGRTYGYTFGSGTRLTVV.

This clonotype was seen a few times. J is TRBJ1-5 and V is TRBV27, with D possibly TRBD1 on 5 matching bases. CDR3 size: 15 residues. V was clipped by 5 bases and J by 2 bases, with 13 bases between them. Germline CDR1 MNHEY, CDR2 SMNVEV (reference sequence). The CDR3 bases are TGTGCCAGCAGTGGGGGTGCGTTTGGCAATCAGCCCCAGCATTTT. It is translated as CASSGGAFGNQPQHF.

V gene TRBV3-1 combines with J gene TRBJ2-1; possibly TRBD1 or TRBD2 for D (5 bases each). The CDR3 is 16 residues long. Germline loops: CDR1 LGHDT, CDR2 YNNKEL (reference sequence). The germline V and J ends were trimmed by 4 bases and 8 bases, with 21 bases remaining between them. CDR3 sequence reads: CASSPWTGTLVDEQFF. CDR3 nucleotide sequence: TGTGCCAGCAGCCCTTGGACCGGGACCCTTGTGGATGAGCAGTTCTTC.

The V call is TRBV6-9, the J call TRBJ2-6; perhaps TRBD1 as D (7 bases). The V end lost 3 bases, the J end lost 0 bases, and 21 bases lay between the germline ends. The CDR3 covers 20 residues. Germline CDR1 reads MNHGY; CDR2 reads SVAAGI. This CDR3 reads CASSYTQTGRLNSGANVLTF. In nucleotides, the CDR3 is TGTGCCAGCAGTTACACCCAGACAGGGAGGCTCAACTCTGGGGCCAACGTCCTGACTTTC.

This chain uses TRBV7-9 with TRBJ2-5; possible D gene TRBD2, 5 bases. The CDR3 is 17 amino acids. The germline CDR1 and CDR2 sequences are SEHNR and FQNEAQ (reference sequence). Trimming took off 0 bases at V and 3 bases at J, with 17 bases between the two ends. The CDR3: CASSLATAVLYKETQYF. The DNA for the CDR3 is TGTGCCAGCAGCTTAGCCACAGCGGTTCTCTATAAAGAGACCCAGTACTTC.

This clonotype was seen only a few times. V is TRBV12-3 or TRBV12-4 and J is TRBJ2-7; tentative D call: TRBD1 (5 bases). The CDR3 loop spans 14 amino acids. V lost 6 bases, J lost 3 bases, and 15 bases lay in between. CDR3 region: CASSFRAVDYEQYF. In DNA form, the CDR3 reads TGTGCCAGCAGCTTCAGGGCGGTGGACTACGAGCAGTACTTC.

This clonotype was detected a few times. V usage is TRBV29-1 and J usage is TRBJ2-1; D is unresolved. The CDR3 runs to 12 residues. Trimming removed 4 bases from V and 7 bases from J, with 11 bases in between. In germline, CDR1 is SQVTM, CDR2 ANQGSEA. CDR3 bases: TGCAGCGTTGGTCCTGGTTGGAATGAGCAGTTCTTC. This gives the protein CSVGPGWNEQFF.

The V and J genes are TRBV6-6 and TRBJ2-5; 9 positions match TRBD2. The V and J ends lost 0 bases and 5 bases, in that order; junction bases with no gene match: 4. Germline V gene sequence: CDR1 MNHNY, CDR2 SVGAGI (reference sequence). The CDR3 consists of 15 residues. The CDR3 nucleotides read TGTGCCAGCAGTTACTCGATGGCGGGAGGGGAGACCCAGTACTTC. Translation gives CASSYSMAGGETQYF.

As regards this clonotype: At one end the junction does not follow the germline gene, possibly because of a read error. J is TRBJ1-1 and V is TRBV5-1; 9 bases agree with TRBD1. Germline V gene data show CDR1 as SGHRS and CDR2 as YFSETQ. This CDR3 has 13 amino acids. The CDR3: CTSSSTGGTSAFF. DNA for the CDR3: TGCACCAGCAGCTCCACAGGGGGCACTTCAGCTTTCTTT.

V gene TRBV14 combines with J gene TRBJ2-3, with 9 bases lining up with TRBD1. Germline CDR1 is SGHDN and CDR2 is FVKESK. The J segment lost 5 bases and the V segment lost 0 bases, leaving 6 bases of the junction unmatched. The CDR3 has 16 residues. In DNA form, the CDR3 reads TGTGCCAGCAGCCAAGACCCCAGGACAGGGGAAGATACGCAGTATTTT. Residues: CASSQDPRTGEDTQYF. Full variable domain (missing parts from reference TRBV14 and TRBJ2-3): EAGVTQFPSHSVIEKGQTVTLRCDPISGHDNLYWYRRVMGKEIKFLLHFVKESKQDESGMPNNRFLAERTGGTYSTLKVQPAELEDSGVYFCASSQDPRTGEDTQYFGPGTRLTVL.

This chain links TRBV19 with TRBJ2-1, with 7 bases matching TRBD1. V dropped 5 bases and J dropped 7; count of bases not matched to a gene: 14. Germline CDR1 is LNHDA and CDR2 is SQIVND (reference sequence). The CDR3 sequence is 16 residues long. The CDR3 DNA reads as TGTGCCAGTAGTCCTAGACAGGGCCGAGCCCAAAATGAGCAGTTCTTC. Its protein product is CASSPRQGRAQNEQFF.

This clonotype has just a few counts. CDR3 nucleotides: TGTGCCAGTATTGTCTTCGGGACAGGACTTAACACTGAAGCTTTCTTT. Its translation: CASIVFGTGLNTEAFF. The V gene is TRBV19, the J gene TRBJ1-1, with TRBD1 matching 8 bases. The trim removed 7 bases at V and 2 bases at J, leaving 12 bases unmatched. The V gene's germline CDR1 is LNHDA and CDR2 SQIVND (reference sequence). This CDR3 spans 16 amino acids.